This entry concerns a single T cell receptor (beta chain). Antigen: not known. Researchers barred patients who had uncontrolled infection, other autoimmune disease, pregnancy or lactation. Clinical symptoms, serum thyroxine, TRAb, thyroid ultrasound and orbital computed tomography established diagnosis. The germline CDR1 and CDR2 sequences are SEHNR and FQNEAQ (reference sequence). The V and J ends lost 5 bases and 5 bases, in that order; junction bases with no gene match: 8. This CDR3 has 16 residues. This record belongs to a study of T cells in Graves' hyperthyroidism and ophthalmopathy. Overall study results and limits: Blood also carried most thyroid clonotypes expanded above 0.001. Progression to ophthalmopathy was predicted a median of approximately seven months early.

Researchers took RNA transcripts and amplified the TCR beta CDR3 regions from them. The TCR CDR3 was amplified in a first-round RT-PCR using the HTBI primer set. TCRdb ran MiXCR on the multiplex PCR reads and lists one entry per CDR3 protein. The sample consists of about 570,000 distinct CDR3 sequences, under 60% of them appearing once. The genes are TRBV7-9 and TRBJ2-2; 10 bases line up with TRBD2. The sequence derives from an adult woman with Graves' disease, either hyperthyroidism or ophthalmopathy (not recorded which). Sequenced material: peripheral blood or thyroid tissue (not recorded which). The CDR3 coding sequence is TGTGCCAGCAGCGGGGGTAGCGGGAGGTCTACCGGGGAGCTGTTTTTT. It translates to CASSGGSGRSTGELFF.